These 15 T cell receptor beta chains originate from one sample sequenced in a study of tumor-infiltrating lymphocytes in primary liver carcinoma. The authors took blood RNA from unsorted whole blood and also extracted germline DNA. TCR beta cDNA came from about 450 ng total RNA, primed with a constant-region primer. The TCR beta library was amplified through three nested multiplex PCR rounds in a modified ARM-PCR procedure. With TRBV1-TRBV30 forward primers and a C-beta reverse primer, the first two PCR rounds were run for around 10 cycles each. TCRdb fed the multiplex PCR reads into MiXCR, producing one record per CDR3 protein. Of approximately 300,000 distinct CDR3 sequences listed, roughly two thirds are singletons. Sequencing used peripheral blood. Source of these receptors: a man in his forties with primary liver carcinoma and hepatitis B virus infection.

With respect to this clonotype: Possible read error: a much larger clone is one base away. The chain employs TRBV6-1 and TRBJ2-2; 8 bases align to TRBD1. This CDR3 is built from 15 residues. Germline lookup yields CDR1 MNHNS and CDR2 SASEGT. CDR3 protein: CVSTQDRVSTGELFF. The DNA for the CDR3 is TGTGTCAGCACCCAGGACAGGGTATCCACCGGGGAGCTGTTTTTT.

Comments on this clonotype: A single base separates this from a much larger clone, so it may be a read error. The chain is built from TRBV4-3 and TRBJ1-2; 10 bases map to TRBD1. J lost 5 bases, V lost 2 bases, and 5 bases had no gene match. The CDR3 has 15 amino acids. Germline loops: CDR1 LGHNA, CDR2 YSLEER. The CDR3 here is CASSQPDRGLYGYTF. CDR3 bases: TGCGCCAGCAGCCAACCTGACAGGGGGCTTTATGGCTACACCTTC.

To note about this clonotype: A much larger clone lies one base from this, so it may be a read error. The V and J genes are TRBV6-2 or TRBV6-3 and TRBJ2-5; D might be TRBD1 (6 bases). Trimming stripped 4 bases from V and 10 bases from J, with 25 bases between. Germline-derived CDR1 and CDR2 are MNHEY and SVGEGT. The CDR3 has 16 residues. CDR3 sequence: CASSFGTPEKKWDQYF. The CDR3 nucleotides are TGTGCCAGCAGTTTCGGGACACCCGAGAAAAAGTGGGACCAGTACTTC.

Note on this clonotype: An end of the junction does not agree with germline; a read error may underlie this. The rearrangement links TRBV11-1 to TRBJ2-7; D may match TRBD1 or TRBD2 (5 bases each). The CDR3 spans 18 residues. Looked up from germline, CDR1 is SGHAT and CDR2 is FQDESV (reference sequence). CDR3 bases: TGTGCCAACAGCTTGACGGTCTTATCGGGATCACAGGCCTACGTGCAGTACTTC. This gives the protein CANSLTVLSGSQAYVQYF.

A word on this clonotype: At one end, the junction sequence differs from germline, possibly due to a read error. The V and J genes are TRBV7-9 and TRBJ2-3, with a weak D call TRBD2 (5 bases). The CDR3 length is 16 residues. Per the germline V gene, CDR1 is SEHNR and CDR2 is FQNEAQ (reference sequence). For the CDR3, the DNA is TGTGCCAGCAACTTAGGATCGGGCGTCTCGGGGGATACGCAGTATTTT. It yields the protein CASNLGSGVSGDTQYF.

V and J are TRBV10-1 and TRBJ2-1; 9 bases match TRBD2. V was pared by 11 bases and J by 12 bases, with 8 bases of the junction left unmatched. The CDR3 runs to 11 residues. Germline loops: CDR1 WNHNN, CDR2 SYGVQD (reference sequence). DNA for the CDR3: TGCGCCTGTAGTGGGACTAGCTCGCAGTTCTTC. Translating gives CACSGTSSQFF.

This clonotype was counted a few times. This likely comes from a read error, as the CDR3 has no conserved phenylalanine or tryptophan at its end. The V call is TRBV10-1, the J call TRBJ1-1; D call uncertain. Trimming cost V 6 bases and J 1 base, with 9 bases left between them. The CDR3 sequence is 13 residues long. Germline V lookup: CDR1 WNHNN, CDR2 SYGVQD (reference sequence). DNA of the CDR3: TGCGCCAGCAGAAGAGACGAGAACACTGAAGCTTTCCTT. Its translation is CASRRDENTEAFL.

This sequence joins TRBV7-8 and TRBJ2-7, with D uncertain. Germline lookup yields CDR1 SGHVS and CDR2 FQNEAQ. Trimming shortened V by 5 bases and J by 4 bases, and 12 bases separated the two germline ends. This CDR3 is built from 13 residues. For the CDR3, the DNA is TGTGCCAGCAGCCGCCCCACGGTGTACGAGCAGTACTTC. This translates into CASSRPTVYEQYF. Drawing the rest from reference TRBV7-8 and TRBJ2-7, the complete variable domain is GAGVSQSPRYKVAKRGQDVALRCDPISGHVSLFWYQQALGQGPEFLTYFQNEAQLDKSGLPSDRFFAERPEGSVSTLKIQRTQQEDSAVYLCASSRPTVYEQYFGPGTRLTVT.

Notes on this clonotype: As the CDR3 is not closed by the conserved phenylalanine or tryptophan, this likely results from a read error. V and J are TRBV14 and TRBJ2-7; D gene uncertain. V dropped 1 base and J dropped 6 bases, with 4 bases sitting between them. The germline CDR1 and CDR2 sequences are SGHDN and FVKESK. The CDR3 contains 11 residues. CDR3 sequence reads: CASSQASEQYL. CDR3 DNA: TGTGCCAGCAGCCAAGCCTCCGAGCAGTACTTA.

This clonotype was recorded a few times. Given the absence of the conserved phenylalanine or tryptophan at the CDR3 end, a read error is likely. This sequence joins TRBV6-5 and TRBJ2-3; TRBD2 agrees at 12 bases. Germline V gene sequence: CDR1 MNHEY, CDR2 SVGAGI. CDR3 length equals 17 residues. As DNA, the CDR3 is TGTGCCAGTAGTTACCGAGGGACTAGCGGGAGCACAGATACGCAGTATTTA. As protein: CASSYRGTSGSTDTQYL.

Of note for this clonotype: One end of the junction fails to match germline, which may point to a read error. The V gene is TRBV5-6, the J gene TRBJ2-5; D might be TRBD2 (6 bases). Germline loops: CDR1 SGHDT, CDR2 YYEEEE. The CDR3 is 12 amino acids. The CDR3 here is CASSLGGETQCF. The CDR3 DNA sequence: TGTGCCAGCAGCTTGGGGGGGGAGACCCAGTGCTTC.

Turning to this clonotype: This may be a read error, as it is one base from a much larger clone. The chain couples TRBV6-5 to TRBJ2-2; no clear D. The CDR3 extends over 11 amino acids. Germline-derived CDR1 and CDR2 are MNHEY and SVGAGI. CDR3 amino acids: CACSYVGELFF. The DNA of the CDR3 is TGTGCCTGCAGTTACGTCGGGGAGCTGTTTTTT.

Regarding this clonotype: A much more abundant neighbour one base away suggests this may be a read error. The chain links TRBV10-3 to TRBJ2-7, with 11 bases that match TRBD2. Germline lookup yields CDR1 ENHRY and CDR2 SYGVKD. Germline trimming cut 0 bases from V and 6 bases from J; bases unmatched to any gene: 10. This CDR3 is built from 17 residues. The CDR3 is CAISESKGTSGTCEQYF. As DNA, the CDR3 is TGTGCCATCAGTGAGTCGAAGGGGACTAGCGGCACCTGCGAGCAGTACTTC.

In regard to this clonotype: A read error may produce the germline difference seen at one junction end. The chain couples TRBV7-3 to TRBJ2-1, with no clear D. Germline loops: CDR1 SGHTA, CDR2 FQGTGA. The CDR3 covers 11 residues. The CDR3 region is CPSSLGQVQFF. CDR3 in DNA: TGTCCCAGCAGCTTAGGCCAGGTGCAGTTCTTC.

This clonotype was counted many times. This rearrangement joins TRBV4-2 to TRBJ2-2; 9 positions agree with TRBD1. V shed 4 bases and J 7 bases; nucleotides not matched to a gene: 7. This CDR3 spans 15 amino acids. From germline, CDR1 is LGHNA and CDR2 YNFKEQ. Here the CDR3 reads CASSPYGTGNGELFF. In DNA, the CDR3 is TGTGCCAGCAGCCCCTACGGGACAGGGAACGGGGAGCTGTTTTTT.